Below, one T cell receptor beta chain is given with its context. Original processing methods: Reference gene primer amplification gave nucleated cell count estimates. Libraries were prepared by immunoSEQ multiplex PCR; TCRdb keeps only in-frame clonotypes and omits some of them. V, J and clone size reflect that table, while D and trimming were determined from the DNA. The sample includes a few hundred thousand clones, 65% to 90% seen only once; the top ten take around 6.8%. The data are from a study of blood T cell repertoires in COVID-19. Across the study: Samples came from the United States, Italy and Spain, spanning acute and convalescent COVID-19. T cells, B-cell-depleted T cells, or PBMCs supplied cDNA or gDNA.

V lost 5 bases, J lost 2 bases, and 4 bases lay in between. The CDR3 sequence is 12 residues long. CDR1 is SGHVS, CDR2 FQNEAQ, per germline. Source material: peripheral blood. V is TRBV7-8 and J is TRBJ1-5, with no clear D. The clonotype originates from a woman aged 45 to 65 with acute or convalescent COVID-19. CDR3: CASSAGNQPQHF. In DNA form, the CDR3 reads TGTGCCAGCAGCGCGGGCAATCAGCCCCAGCATTTT.